The clone carrying this T cell receptor (beta chain) was picked up one time. With random hexamers, reverse transcription was performed on roughly 0.5 to 1 ug of RNA. In TCRdb, the immunoSEQ multiplex PCR reads were re-called with MiXCR into one record per CDR3 protein. The data show about 200,000 distinct CDR3 sequences, with roughly 96% seen just once and 0.093% held by the top ten. This entry is derived from a study of CD8 T cells in Susac syndrome. Germline-derived CDR1 and CDR2 are LGHDT and YNNKEL (reference sequence). This CDR3 contains 16 residues. Trimming took off 1 base at V and 6 bases at J, with 17 bases between the two ends.

The V and J genes are TRBV3-1 and TRBJ2-3; D unresolved. The sample comprised CD4+ T cells from PBMCs. The clonotype was recovered from a human donor with multiple sclerosis. This chain's CDR3 is CASSQAEAPPRDTQYF. The CDR3 nucleotides are TGTGCCAGCAGCCAAGCTGAGGCTCCCCCACGGGATACGCAGTATTTT.